Listed here are 16 T cell receptor beta chains from one sample, sequenced in a study of blood T cell repertoires in COVID-19. Sequenced by immunoSEQ multiplex PCR; TCRdb stores in-frame clones only, minus some. The sample has 90,000 to 100,000 clones, more than 75% seen once. The sequenced sample consisted of peripheral blood. The receptors shown here come from a human donor in a cohort sampled during active COVID-19.

In the case of this clone: The same CDR3 can be traced to other DNA sequences in this sample. This chain joins TRBV24-1 and TRBJ2-7, with 9 bases aligning to TRBD1. CDR3 size: 14 residues. Germline loops: CDR1 KGHDR, CDR2 SFDVKD. Trimming took 3 bases from V and 3 from J; bases not matched to a gene: 2. The chain's CDR3 is CATSDPGQGYEQYF. For the CDR3, the DNA is TGTGCCACCAGTGATCCGGGACAGGGCTACGAGCAGTACTTC.

The V gene is TRBV7-9, the J gene TRBJ1-1; perhaps TRBD1 as D (5 bases). V lost 2 bases to trimming and J lost 1 base, with 5 bases between them. CDR3 length: 13 residues. Germline values: CDR1 SEHNR, CDR2 FQNEAQ (reference sequence). The CDR3 sequence is CASSLQGNTEAFF. Written as DNA, the CDR3 is TGTGCCAGCAGCTTACAGGGGAACACTGAAGCTTTCTTT.

The chain joins TRBV6-2 or TRBV6-3 to TRBJ2-7; D is unresolved. The CDR3 is 15 amino acids. Germline CDR1 is MNHEY and CDR2 is SVGEGT. Trimming shortened V by 6 bases and J by 2 bases, and 17 bases separated the two germline ends. The CDR3 loop is CASRYPQTGTYEQYF. The CDR3, as DNA: TGTGCCAGCAGATACCCGCAGACTGGAACCTACGAGCAGTACTTC.

The chain recombines TRBV11-1 with TRBJ1-1; no clear D gene. The V end lost 1 base, the J end lost 1 base, and 4 bases lay between the germline ends. CDR1 is SGHAT and CDR2 is FQDESV in the germline V gene (reference sequence). CDR3 length: 13 amino acids. The chain's CDR3 is CASSLVANTEAFF. The CDR3 coding sequence is TGTGCCAGCAGCTTAGTAGCGAACACTGAAGCTTTCTTT.

The gene calls are TRBV5-1 and TRBJ2-3; 16 bases line up with TRBD2. V dropped 4 bases and J dropped 4; count of bases not matched to a gene: 9. This CDR3 region has 18 residues. CDR1 SGHRS and CDR2 YFSETQ come from the germline V gene. The CDR3 DNA reads TGCGCCAGCAGCGCCGGGACTAGCGGGGGGGCTCGATCAGATACGCAGTATTTT. Residues: CASSAGTSGGARSDTQYF.

The DNA for the CDR3 is TGTGCCATCAGTGAGTTCGGGTCGAACACTGAAGCTTTCTTT. Encoded protein: CAISEFGSNTEAFF. The chain uses TRBV10-3 and TRBJ1-1; D remains ambiguous. The CDR3 extends over 14 amino acids. Per the germline V gene, CDR1 is ENHRY and CDR2 is SYGVKD. Deletions cut 1 base from V and 1 base from J, with 7 bases between.

A few counts support this clone. This CDR3 fails to terminate in the conserved phenylalanine or tryptophan, so it likely reflects a read error. The DNA is left out, because the CDR3 cannot be placed on it with certainty; the CDR3 is given as TCRdb lists it. This chain connects TRBV30 to TRBJ2-7; whether TRBD1, the table's D call, matches the DNA was not checked. The germline gives CDR1 GTSNPN, CDR2 SVGIG (reference sequence). With termini counted, the CDR3 has 11 amino acids. CDR3 sequence: CAWSETGAPRL.

This chain joins TRBV27 and TRBJ2-2, with 11 positions matching TRBD1. With 6 bases clipped from V and 6 bases from J, the junction kept 9 bases outside the gene matches. This CDR3 has 16 residues. Germline CDR1 reads MNHEY; CDR2 reads SMNVEV (reference sequence). CDR3 loop: CASSRHQDRGPGELFF. The CDR3, as DNA: TGTGCCAGCAGCCGCCATCAGGACAGGGGGCCCGGGGAGCTGTTTTTT.

The chain uses TRBV28 and TRBJ2-1, with 8 bases aligning to TRBD2. V lost 2 bases and J lost 8; bases outside the gene matches: 8. The CDR3 covers 15 residues. CDR1 MDHEN and CDR2 SYDVKM come from the germline V gene. The CDR3 DNA is TGTGCCAGCAGTTTAGGGGTCACGGGAGGGGATGAGCAGTTCTTC. Translated, it gives CASSLGVTGGDEQFF.

The V and J genes are TRBV5-1 and TRBJ2-2, with 7 nucleotides matching TRBD1. V was clipped by 1 base and J by 1 base; unmatched bases: 4. The CDR3 is 16 amino acids. Germline assignment: CDR1 SGHRS and CDR2 YFSETQ. CDR3: CASSLTWTGNTGELFF. The DNA for the CDR3 is TGCGCCAGCAGCTTGACTTGGACAGGGAACACCGGGGAGCTGTTTTTT.

Only a few counts were recorded for this clone. The chain carries TRBV9 and TRBJ2-5; D unresolved. The CDR3 loop spans 14 amino acids. The V gene lost 0 bases and the J gene lost 1 base, with 7 bases spanning the gap. Germline V gene lookup returns CDR1 SGDLS and CDR2 YYNGEE. The CDR3 reads CASSVAMAQETQYF. As DNA, the CDR3 is TGTGCCAGCAGCGTAGCGATGGCCCAAGAGACCCAGTACTTC.

This clone was seen a handful of times. This chain uses TRBV5-1 with TRBJ1-6; D gene uncertain. CDR3 length equals 17 residues. With 4 bases removed from V and 6 bases from J, the gap between germline ends came to 20 bases. Germline V gene sequence: CDR1 SGHRS, CDR2 YFSETQ. CDR3 in DNA: TGCGCCAGCAGCCCTGTGTCGCAGAGGCAAACTAATTCACCCCTCCACTTT. Its translation: CASSPVSQRQTNSPLHF.

In this sample, this clone turned up once. CDR3 sequence (DNA): TGTGCCAGCAGTTCACAGGGGGGAGGGGGCACAGATACGCAGTATTTT. Protein product: CASSSQGGGGTDTQYF. This rearrangement joins TRBV28 to TRBJ2-3, with D possibly TRBD1 on 8 matching bases. V lost 4 bases and J lost 1, with 15 bases in between. Germline CDR1 MDHEN, CDR2 SYDVKM. There are 16 residues in the CDR3.

This clone turned up a few times. This chain connects TRBV5-1 to TRBJ2-1; tentative D call: TRBD2 (5 bases). Trimming cost V 2 bases and J 15 bases, with 12 bases left between them. The CDR3 contains 11 residues. Germline CDR1 and CDR2: SGHRS and YFSETQ. The CDR3 sequence is CASSFEDSAFF. In DNA form, the CDR3 reads TGCGCCAGCAGCTTTGAGGACTCGGCGTTCTTC.

The CDR3 loop reads CASSLVTSGGSYEQFF. The CDR3, as DNA: TGCGCCAGCAGCTTGGTGACTAGCGGGGGGTCCTATGAGCAGTTCTTC. The rearrangement links TRBV5-1 to TRBJ2-1; 13 positions match TRBD2. The CDR3 consists of 16 residues. Trimming took 0 bases from V and 8 from J; bases not matched to a gene: 5. Germline values: CDR1 SGHRS, CDR2 YFSETQ.

The chain carries TRBV29-1 and TRBJ2-3; D may be TRBD2 (5 bases). This CDR3 contains 13 residues. Trimming pared 6 bases from V and 6 bases from J, leaving 16 bases between. CDR1 is SQVTM, CDR2 ANQGSEA, per germline. This CDR3 reads CSVHPGWPDTQYF. The CDR3 nucleotides are TGCAGCGTCCACCCGGGGTGGCCGGATACGCAGTATTTT.